This T cell receptor beta chain was sequenced in a study of T cell responses to AZD1222 COVID-19 vaccine. Whole-study findings and limits: The CD4 TCRs associated with vaccination extended across spike and predominated at 160-218 and 743-854.

About this clone: Its antigen is unidentified.

This table comes from immunoSEQ multiplex PCR, and its TCRdb copy is limited to in-frame clones, with some not included. Of approximately 70,000 clones listed, more than 70% are singletons. The material was peripheral blood, obtained 28 days after the second dose of the MenACWY control vaccine. This receptor was identified in an adult who received the MenACWY meningococcal vaccine as a control.

The CDR3 reads CASSLASGKETQYF. The CDR3 region has the DNA TGTGCCAGCAGCTTAGCGTCGGGGAAAGAGACCCAGTACTTC. The gene calls are TRBV7-9 and TRBJ2-5; tentatively, D is TRBD2 (5 bases). Deletions cut 0 bases from V and 3 bases from J, with 8 bases between. CDR3 length: 14 residues. Germline V gene data show CDR1 as SEHNR and CDR2 as FQNEAQ (reference sequence).